These T cell receptor beta chains were read from a single sample in a study of regulatory T cells in long-lasting Graves disease. TCRdb re-derived calls from the multiplex PCR reads in MiXCR, one entry per CDR3 protein. Among around 430,000 distinct CDR3 sequences, about 20% were seen once, and the ten largest hold around 13%. The source was peripheral blood mononuclear cells (PBMCs), collected when the disease was refractory, from a patient treated with antithyroid drugs. Source of these receptors: a female donor with Graves disease. Both conserved end residues are part of each CDR3. The order of the fields is clone size, J gene, V gene, D gene, CDR3 DNA, CDR3 protein. The D gene is left open where the match is weak. The size entry is marked missing in some rows and otherwise reads once, few, many or a size class.

abundance: many
j_gene: TRBJ2-7
v_gene: TRBV7-9
d_gene: NA
CDR3nt: TGTGCCAGCAGCTTGGTTTCAGGGGACGTGCAGTACTTC
CDR3aa: CASSLVSGDVQYF

abundance: many
j_gene: TRBJ2-7
v_gene: TRBV2
d_gene: NA
CDR3nt: TGTGCCAGCAGTTCCGACGGACCCGACTCCTACGAGCAGTACTTC
CDR3aa: CASSSDGPDSYEQYF

abundance: NA
j_gene: TRBJ2-5
v_gene: TRBV6-1
d_gene: NA
CDR3nt: TGTGCCAGCAGAGAGGAGACCCGGTACTTC
CDR3aa: CASREETRYF

abundance: NA
j_gene: TRBJ1-5
v_gene: TRBV7-2
d_gene: NA
CDR3nt: TGTGCCAGCAGCTTCAAGGGGGGTCAGCCCCAGCATTTT
CDR3aa: CASSFKGGQPQHF

abundance: many
j_gene: TRBJ2-7
v_gene: TRBV7-3
d_gene: TRBD1
CDR3nt: TGTGCCAGCAGCCCGACAGGGTTATTATACGAGCAGTACTTC
CDR3aa: CASSPTGLLYEQYF

abundance: many
j_gene: TRBJ2-7
v_gene: TRBV6-2/TRBV6-3
d_gene: TRBD2
CDR3nt: TGTGCCAACAGCTTTAGGGGACTAGCGGTTTACGAGCAGTACTTC
CDR3aa: CANSFRGLAVYEQYF

abundance: NA
j_gene: TRBJ1-1
v_gene: TRBV20-1
d_gene: NA
CDR3nt: TGCAGTGCTGGGACACGGAACACTGAAGCTTTCTTT
CDR3aa: CSAGTRNTEAFF

abundance: many
j_gene: TRBJ2-7
v_gene: TRBV7-2
d_gene: TRBD1
CDR3nt: TGTGCCAGCAGCGTGCCGGGACAGGGGGCTTACGAGCAGTACTTC
CDR3aa: CASSVPGQGAYEQYF

abundance: NA
j_gene: TRBJ2-3
v_gene: TRBV12-3/TRBV12-4
d_gene: NA
CDR3nt: TGTGCCAGCAGTTTAGGGAGAGCAACAGGTACGCAGTATTTT
CDR3aa: CASSLGRATGTQYF

abundance: many
j_gene: TRBJ2-7
v_gene: TRBV30
d_gene: NA
CDR3nt: TGTGCCTGGAAGGGCGGCAGCTCCTACGAGCAGTACTTC
CDR3aa: CAWKGGSSYEQYF

abundance: few
j_gene: TRBJ2-1
v_gene: TRBV24-1
d_gene: NA
CDR3nt: TGTGCCACCAGTGATTTTAACGGCTACAATGAGCAGTTCTTC
CDR3aa: CATSDFNGYNEQFF

abundance: NA
j_gene: TRBJ2-7
v_gene: TRBV19
d_gene: NA
CDR3nt: TGTGCCAGTAGTATCTCCATCACCAGAAATGCCTACGAGCAGTACTTC
CDR3aa: CASSISITRNAYEQYF

abundance: few
j_gene: TRBJ2-3
v_gene: TRBV12-3/TRBV12-4
d_gene: TRBD1
CDR3nt: TGTGCCAGCAGTTACTGGACAGGCAGCACAGATACGCAGTATTTT
CDR3aa: CASSYWTGSTDTQYF

abundance: NA
j_gene: TRBJ2-3
v_gene: TRBV12-3/TRBV12-4
d_gene: NA
CDR3nt: TGTGCCAGCACTCCCCCAGCGCACACTCTTACGCAGTATTTT
CDR3aa: CASTPPAHTLTQYF

abundance: NA
j_gene: TRBJ2-6
v_gene: TRBV6-5
d_gene: TRBD1
CDR3nt: TGTGCCAGCAGTTCCCGCCTAGTGGGGACAGGGTTCTCTGGGGCCAACGTCCTGACTTTC
CDR3aa: CASSSRLVGTGFSGANVLTF

abundance: NA
j_gene: TRBJ2-7
v_gene: TRBV7-2
d_gene: TRBD1
CDR3nt: TGTGCCAGCAACGGACAGGGGACTTCCTACGAGCAGTACTTC
CDR3aa: CASNGQGTSYEQYF

abundance: many
j_gene: TRBJ1-1
v_gene: TRBV5-1
d_gene: TRBD1
CDR3nt: TGCGCCAGCAGCTTGGCGGGGACAGTAAATACTGAAGCTTTCTTT
CDR3aa: CASSLAGTVNTEAFF

abundance: NA
j_gene: TRBJ2-7
v_gene: TRBV25-1
d_gene: NA
CDR3nt: TGTGCCAGCAGTGAATGGGCAGGGGTGGAGGACGAGCAGTACTTC
CDR3aa: CASSEWAGVEDEQYF

abundance: few
j_gene: TRBJ1-1
v_gene: TRBV6-1
d_gene: NA
CDR3nt: TGTGCCAGCAGTGAAGGGTGGGGGTCTTACGAAGCTTTCTTT
CDR3aa: CASSEGWGSYEAFF

abundance: once
j_gene: TRBJ1-2
v_gene: TRBV12-3/TRBV12-4
d_gene: NA
CDR3nt: TGTGCCAGCAGGCTGGGACGGTGGTATGGCTACACCTTC
CDR3aa: CASRLGRWYGYTF

abundance: NA
j_gene: TRBJ2-4
v_gene: TRBV30
d_gene: NA
CDR3nt: TGTGCCTGCGGGACGCCTAAAAACATTCAGTACTTC
CDR3aa: CACGTPKNIQYF

abundance: few
j_gene: TRBJ1-3
v_gene: TRBV28
d_gene: TRBD1
CDR3nt: TGTGCCAGCAGTCCGGGGACAGCTGGAAACACCATATATTTT
CDR3aa: CASSPGTAGNTIYF

abundance: few
j_gene: TRBJ2-6
v_gene: TRBV9
d_gene: NA
CDR3nt: TGTGCCAGCAGCGTGACCCCGGAGGCCAACGTCCTGACTTTC
CDR3aa: CASSVTPEANVLTF

abundance: NA
j_gene: TRBJ2-4
v_gene: TRBV18
d_gene: NA
CDR3nt: TGTGCCAGCTCACCACCGTCCGAAAACATTCAGTACTTC
CDR3aa: CASSPPSENIQYF

abundance: few
j_gene: TRBJ1-3
v_gene: TRBV25-1
d_gene: NA
CDR3nt: TGTGCCAGCAGTGGGACAGCTGCGAAAAACACCATATATTTT
CDR3aa: CASSGTAAKNTIYF

abundance: few
j_gene: TRBJ2-5
v_gene: TRBV18
d_gene: TRBD2
CDR3nt: TGTGCCAGCTCACCCGGACTAGCGGGAGAGGCGACCCAGTACTTC
CDR3aa: CASSPGLAGEATQYF

abundance: many
j_gene: TRBJ1-6
v_gene: TRBV2
d_gene: TRBD1
CDR3nt: TGTGCCAGCAACCAGGGGGCGGTTAATAATTCACCCCTCCACTTT
CDR3aa: CASNQGAVNNSPLHF

abundance: few
j_gene: TRBJ1-4
v_gene: TRBV19
d_gene: NA
CDR3nt: TGTGCCAGTTCCTCGGACCAGGGGAGGAGAAAACTGTTTTTT
CDR3aa: CASSSDQGRRKLFF

abundance: NA
j_gene: TRBJ2-2
v_gene: TRBV19
d_gene: NA
CDR3nt: TGTGCCAGTAGTCAACAGGTGACCTCCGGGGAGCTGTTTTTT
CDR3aa: CASSQQVTSGELFF

abundance: once
j_gene: TRBJ1-6
v_gene: TRBV4-1
d_gene: NA
CDR3nt: TGCGCCAGCAGCCAAGCCTGGGGGGCGCTGGGTTCACCCCTCCACTTT
CDR3aa: CASSQAWGALGSPLHF

abundance: few
j_gene: TRBJ1-2
v_gene: TRBV3-1
d_gene: NA
CDR3nt: TGTGCCAGCAGCCAAGCACAGGGACGAGGATCCTATGGCTACACCTTC
CDR3aa: CASSQAQGRGSYGYTF

abundance: once
j_gene: TRBJ2-2
v_gene: TRBV5-1
d_gene: NA
CDR3nt: TGCGCAGAGGACAACACCGGGGAGCTGTTTTTT
CDR3aa: CAEDNTGELFF

abundance: few
j_gene: TRBJ2-7
v_gene: TRBV5-5
d_gene: TRBD1
CDR3nt: TGTGCCAGCAGCTGGGGACAGGGCAAAAGGGAGCAGTACTTC
CDR3aa: CASSWGQGKREQYF

abundance: NA
j_gene: TRBJ2-1
v_gene: TRBV6-1
d_gene: TRBD2
CDR3nt: TGTGCCAGCAGTGAGTGGATAGCGGGAGGGTCCGACAATGAGCAGTTCTTC
CDR3aa: CASSEWIAGGSDNEQFF

abundance: few
j_gene: TRBJ1-1
v_gene: TRBV6-1
d_gene: TRBD1
CDR3nt: TGTGCCAGCAGTGGACAGGGCCCGAACACTGAAGCTTTCTTT
CDR3aa: CASSGQGPNTEAFF

abundance: many
j_gene: TRBJ2-7
v_gene: TRBV7-8
d_gene: TRBD1
CDR3nt: TGTGCCAGCAGCTTAGGGGGACAGGGGGGCTACGAGCAGTACTTC
CDR3aa: CASSLGGQGGYEQYF

abundance: few
j_gene: TRBJ1-3
v_gene: TRBV19
d_gene: NA
CDR3nt: TGTGCCAGTAGTATTACTCTGACCTCTGGAAACACCATATATTTT
CDR3aa: CASSITLTSGNTIYF

abundance: few
j_gene: TRBJ2-5
v_gene: TRBV7-8
d_gene: TRBD2
CDR3nt: TGTGCCAGCAGCGTACTCCTAGCGGGAGGTCAAGAGACCCAGTACTTC
CDR3aa: CASSVLLAGGQETQYF

abundance: NA
j_gene: TRBJ2-5
v_gene: TRBV5-6
d_gene: TRBD2
CDR3nt: TGTGCCAGCAGCGGGCAGACTAGCGGGGAAGAGACCCAGTACTTC
CDR3aa: CASSGQTSGEETQYF

abundance: few
j_gene: TRBJ2-7
v_gene: TRBV5-1
d_gene: NA
CDR3nt: TGCGCCAGCAGCTCCGCTTCGGGACAACACGAGCAGTACTTC
CDR3aa: CASSSASGQHEQYF

abundance: many
j_gene: TRBJ2-7
v_gene: TRBV2
d_gene: TRBD1
CDR3nt: TGTGCCAGCACCCCGGGACAGGGGCCGGTAGAGCAGTACTTC
CDR3aa: CASTPGQGPVEQYF

abundance: NA
j_gene: TRBJ1-3
v_gene: TRBV28
d_gene: NA
CDR3nt: TGTGCCAGCAGTTCTGCAGGGAGCGGTAGAAACACCATATATTTT
CDR3aa: CASSSAGSGRNTIYF

abundance: few
j_gene: TRBJ2-7
v_gene: TRBV20-1
d_gene: NA
CDR3nt: TGCAGTGCTAGGCACCTTAATGAGCAGTACTTC
CDR3aa: CSARHLNEQYF

abundance: few
j_gene: TRBJ1-2
v_gene: TRBV3-1
d_gene: TRBD1
CDR3nt: TGTGCCAGCAGCCATCCGGGACAGCTTTCCTATGGCTACACCTTC
CDR3aa: CASSHPGQLSYGYTF

abundance: many
j_gene: TRBJ2-5
v_gene: TRBV24-1
d_gene: NA
CDR3nt: TGTGCCACCAGTTTGGAAGGGTCCCAGTACTTC
CDR3aa: CATSLEGSQYF

abundance: NA
j_gene: TRBJ2-5
v_gene: TRBV28
d_gene: TRBD1
CDR3nt: TGTGCCAGCAGTTTGGGGACAGGGAAACGAGAGACCCAGTACTTC
CDR3aa: CASSLGTGKRETQYF

abundance: many
j_gene: TRBJ1-1
v_gene: TRBV6-2/TRBV6-3
d_gene: NA
CDR3nt: TGTGCCAGCAGTTACTCGATACCTGGCGTTACTGAAGCTTTCTTT
CDR3aa: CASSYSIPGVTEAFF

abundance: NA
j_gene: TRBJ2-2
v_gene: TRBV6-1
d_gene: NA
CDR3nt: TGTGCCAGCATGGATGGACAGAACGGGGAGCTGTTTTTT
CDR3aa: CASMDGQNGELFF

abundance: many
j_gene: TRBJ2-7
v_gene: TRBV27
d_gene: NA
CDR3nt: TGTGCCAGCAGCCGGGACACAAAATACGAGCAGTACTTC
CDR3aa: CASSRDTKYEQYF

abundance: NA
j_gene: TRBJ2-3
v_gene: TRBV28
d_gene: TRBD1
CDR3nt: TGTGCCAGCAGTCTTGGGGGGACAGGGGGCGTAGATACGCAGTATTTT
CDR3aa: CASSLGGTGGVDTQYF

abundance: NA
j_gene: TRBJ2-6
v_gene: TRBV12-3/TRBV12-4
d_gene: NA
CDR3nt: TGTGCCAGCAGTTACTGGGCCCAGAGCTCTGGGGCCAACGTCCTGACTTTC
CDR3aa: CASSYWAQSSGANVLTF

abundance: many
j_gene: TRBJ2-7
v_gene: TRBV7-8
d_gene: TRBD1
CDR3nt: TGTGCCAGCAGCTCCTCGACAGGGGGCCGCGACGAGCAGTACTTC
CDR3aa: CASSSSTGGRDEQYF

abundance: many
j_gene: TRBJ1-5
v_gene: TRBV12-3/TRBV12-4
d_gene: NA
CDR3nt: TGTGCCAGCAGTTTAGGCCCAGGGCTCCAGCCCCAGCATTTT
CDR3aa: CASSLGPGLQPQHF

abundance: many
j_gene: TRBJ1-1
v_gene: TRBV10-3
d_gene: NA
CDR3nt: TGTGCCATCAGTGAGTCGGGTCGCATGAACACTGAAGCTTTCTTT
CDR3aa: CAISESGRMNTEAFF